This passage covers 28 T cell receptor beta chains from one sample sequenced in a study of cytomegalovirus exposure and HLA in healthy donors. In the PCR, 60 Vbeta and 13 Jbeta primers were used. Data came from immunoSEQ multiplex PCR; TCRdb stores just in-frame clones and leaves some out. Among around 180,000 clones, 82% were seen once, and the ten largest hold roughly 0.5%. Sample: PBMCs. Source of these receptors: a woman aged 50 to 60 in good health and CMV-seronegative.

The rearrangement links TRBV18 to TRBJ2-7; no firm D call. The CDR3 contains 12 residues. Germline V gene lookup returns CDR1 KGHSH and CDR2 LQKENI. Trimming pared 6 bases from V and 5 bases from J, leaving 11 bases between. The CDR3 here is CASSFYGNEQYF. The CDR3 nucleotides read TGTGCCAGCTCTTTCTACGGTAACGAGCAGTACTTC.

The gene calls are TRBV12-5 and TRBJ2-3; D is undetermined. The length of the CDR3 is 13 residues. The V and J ends lost 5 bases and 8 bases respectively, with 14 bases between them. Germline CDR1 LGHNT, CDR2 FRNRAP. The CDR3: CASGNPSPGTQYF. CDR3 DNA sequence: TGTGCTAGTGGTAATCCTTCGCCAGGTACGCAGTATTTT.

The chain links TRBV28 to TRBJ1-2; tentative D call: TRBD1 (6 bases). V lost 5 bases and J 6 bases, leaving 13 bases between the germline ends. Per germline, CDR1 MDHEN and CDR2 SYDVKM. This CDR3 comprises 13 residues. The CDR3 here is CASSLRTGNGYTF. The CDR3 DNA follows: TGTGCCAGCAGTCTAAGAACAGGGAATGGCTACACCTTC.

The chain uses TRBV5-1 and TRBJ1-2; D might be TRBD1 (5 bases). This CDR3 spans 13 amino acids. The V end was cut by 1 base, the J end by 6 bases, with 10 bases between. Germline V gene sequence: CDR1 SGHRS, CDR2 YFSETQ. The CDR3 sequence is CASSLLGLDGYTF. The CDR3 DNA reads as TGCGCCAGCAGCTTGTTGGGGCTCGATGGCTACACCTTC.

This clone was found once. A read error may produce the germline difference seen at one junction end. J is TRBJ2-2 and V is TRBV7-7, with D possibly being TRBD2 (5 bases). The CDR3 consists of 16 residues. Germline lookup yields CDR1 SSHAT and CDR2 FNYEAQ (reference sequence). The CDR3 sequence: CASSLEFAGNTGELFF. CDR3 coding DNA: TGTGCTAGCAGCTTAGAATTCGCGGGGAACACCGGGGAGCTGTTTTTT.

The V call is TRBV5-1, the J call TRBJ2-5, with 8 positions matching TRBD1. Germline lookup yields CDR1 SGHRS and CDR2 YFSETQ. The CDR3 runs to 15 residues. V was clipped by 5 bases and J by 2 bases; unmatched bases: 8. The CDR3 region is CASSSGQGEQETQYF. The CDR3 DNA reads TGCGCCAGCAGTTCCGGACAGGGAGAACAAGAGACCCAGTACTTC.

This clone was recorded a few times. The rearrangement links TRBV11-2 to TRBJ2-5; D remains ambiguous. The CDR3 sequence is 12 residues long. Germline V lookup: CDR1 SGHAT, CDR2 FQNNGV. V shed 0 bases and J shed 5 bases, with 4 bases lying between them. The CDR3 loop is CASSLEQETQYF. As DNA, the CDR3 is TGTGCCAGCAGCTTAGAACAGGAGACCCAGTACTTC.

The CDR3 reads CASSLVGGGGTGELFF. The CDR3 DNA reads as TGTGCCAGCAGCTTAGTCGGGGGAGGAGGCACCGGGGAGCTGTTTTTT. The gene calls are TRBV7-8 and TRBJ2-2; the D gene is possibly TRBD2 (6 bases). Per germline, CDR1 SGHVS and CDR2 FQNEAQ. Between the trimmed V and J ends, which lost 1 base and 4 bases, there was a span of 13 bases. CDR3 length: 16 residues.

This rearrangement joins TRBV6-5 to TRBJ2-7; TRBD2 matches at 8 bases. CDR3 length: 16 residues. V shed 0 bases, J shed 2 bases, and the junction held 6 bases outside the gene matches. Germline V gene lookup returns CDR1 MNHEY and CDR2 SVGAGI. The CDR3 sequence: CASSYSGSGAPYEQYF. For the CDR3, the DNA is TGTGCCAGCAGTTACTCGGGTAGCGGGGCCCCCTACGAGCAGTACTTC.

This clone was seen only once. V is TRBV9 and J is TRBJ2-1; D is uncertain. The CDR3 runs to 14 residues. Germline values: CDR1 SGDLS, CDR2 YYNGEE. Deletions cut 0 bases from V and 5 bases from J, with 9 bases between. The CDR3 coding sequence is TGTGCCAGCAGCGTAGCCGGGTACAACAATGAGCAGTTCTTC. This gives the protein CASSVAGYNNEQFF.

The chain uses TRBV6-1 and TRBJ2-3, with 8 bases lining up with TRBD2. Germline CDR1 MNHNS, CDR2 SASEGT. The CDR3 contains 18 residues. With V trimmed by 2 bases and J by 4 bases, 14 bases remained unmatched. This CDR3 is CASSEPALLAGGPDTQYF. As DNA, the CDR3 is TGTGCCAGCAGTGAACCCGCACTTCTGGCGGGGGGCCCAGATACGCAGTATTTT.

Notes on this clone: Other nucleotide sequences from this sample produce the same CDR3. The chain recombines TRBV30 with TRBJ1-5; D perhaps matches TRBD1 (5 bases). V lost 0 bases and J 7 bases, leaving 10 bases between the germline ends. This CDR3 is 13 amino acids long. Germline values: CDR1 GTSNPN, CDR2 SVGIG (reference sequence). The CDR3 bases are TGTGCCTGGAGTGTACGGGGGAACCAGCCCCAGCATTTT. Translating gives CAWSVRGNQPQHF.

This sequence joins TRBV27 and TRBJ1-1; possible D gene TRBD1, 5 bases. The CDR3 is 13 residues long. Germline V gives CDR1 MNHEY, CDR2 SMNVEV (reference sequence). V shed 6 bases and J shed 1 base, with 9 bases lying between them. The DNA for the CDR3 is TGTGCCAGCAGGCGCGGGACGAACACTGAAGCTTTCTTT. As protein: CASRRGTNTEAFF.

There are a few counts of this clone. This chain connects TRBV27 to TRBJ2-1; a possible D gene is TRBD2 (5 bases). The V end lost 10 bases, the J end lost 4 bases, and 14 bases lay between the germline ends. Germline V CDR1 and CDR2: MNHEY, SMNVEV (reference sequence). The CDR3 loop spans 13 amino acids. CDR3 DNA sequence: TGTGCCACGAGTCTTTCGGGATACAATGAGCAGTTCTTC. It is translated as CATSLSGYNEQFF.

V usage is TRBV5-6 and J usage is TRBJ2-1, with D perhaps TRBD2 (6 bases). Germline V CDR1 and CDR2: SGHDT, YYEEEE. Trimming shortened V by 1 base and J by 5 bases, and 16 bases separated the two germline ends. The CDR3 totals 16 residues. In nucleotides, the CDR3 is TGTGCCAGCAGCTTGTACGCTAGCGCCGAGGACAATGAGCAGTTCTTC. Translated, it gives CASSLYASAEDNEQFF.

In the case of this clone: A junction end diverges from the germline sequence, so it may reflect a read error. This rearrangement joins TRBV5-6 to TRBJ2-3; a weak D match, TRBD2 (7 bases). The length of the CDR3 is 16 residues. Germline lookup yields CDR1 SGHDT and CDR2 YYEEEE. CDR3 region: CASSLWGGLTTDMQYF. In DNA form, the CDR3 reads TGTGCCAGCAGCTTGTGGGGGGGGCTTACCACAGATATGCAGTATTTT.

This rearrangement joins TRBV5-1 to TRBJ1-1; the D gene is possibly TRBD1 (5 bases). This CDR3 contains 14 residues. V was shortened by 5 bases and J by 4 bases, with 15 bases between the two germline ends. CDR1 is SGHRS and CDR2 is YFSETQ in the germline V gene. The CDR3 here is CASSNQGSGTEAFF. The DNA for the CDR3 is TGCGCCAGCAGTAACCAGGGTTCGGGCACTGAAGCTTTCTTT.

This sequence joins TRBV29-1 and TRBJ1-2, with TRBD1 as a possible D gene (6 bases). This CDR3 is built from 15 residues. Germline V lookup: CDR1 SQVTM, CDR2 ANQGSEA. The V and J ends lost 3 bases and 8 bases respectively, with 22 bases between them. The CDR3 spells CSVDLFLGAPEGYTF. For the CDR3, the DNA is TGCAGCGTTGATTTGTTCCTGGGGGCCCCGGAGGGCTACACCTTC.

The chain joins TRBV6-5 to TRBJ2-2, with D uncertain. The CDR3 is 16 amino acids. Germline V gene data show CDR1 as MNHEY and CDR2 as SVGAGI. With 1 base removed from V and 2 bases from J, the gap between germline ends came to 11 bases. CDR3 DNA sequence: TGTGCCAGCAGTTACTATACCCCGAGAAACACCGGGGAGCTGTTTTTT. It specifies CASSYYTPRNTGELFF.

This rearrangement joins TRBV4-1 to TRBJ2-3; tentative D call: TRBD1 (6 bases). This CDR3 contains 12 residues. Trimming removed 5 bases at V and 5 bases at J, with 8 bases between. Germline assignment: CDR1 MGHRA and CDR2 YSYEKL. The CDR3 DNA sequence: TGCGCCAGCAGCATAGGGGGAGATACGCAGTATTTT. This translates into CASSIGGDTQYF.

This clone appeared a single time. This rearrangement joins TRBV18 to TRBJ2-1, with 8 positions matching TRBD1. This CDR3 spans 13 amino acids. Germline V gene lookup returns CDR1 KGHSH and CDR2 LQKENI. V dropped 3 bases and J dropped 5; count of bases not matched to a gene: 0. The CDR3 region is CASSPGQDNEQFF. CDR3 bases: TGTGCCAGCTCACCGGGACAGGACAATGAGCAGTTCTTC.

The chain employs TRBV28 and TRBJ1-4, with D possibly TRBD1 on 5 matching bases. V shed 3 bases and J shed 13 bases, with 9 bases lying between them. Germline assignment: CDR1 MDHEN and CDR2 SYDVKM. The CDR3 contains 11 residues. The CDR3 DNA reads TGTGCCAGCAGTTTCCGGAGGGGACTGTTTTTT. Translating gives CASSFRRGLFF. Looking up the rest from reference TRBV28 and TRBJ1-4 gives the full variable domain: DVKVTQSSRYLVKRTGEKVFLECVQDMDHENMFWYRQDPGLGLRLIYFSYDVKMKEKGDIPEGYSVSREKKERFSLILESASTNQTSMYLCASSFRRGLFFGSGTQLSVL.

The chain links TRBV18 to TRBJ2-1; 7 bases align to TRBD2. The trim removed 8 bases at V and 10 bases at J, leaving 14 bases unmatched. This CDR3 spans 14 amino acids. CDR1 and CDR2 (germline): KGHSH, LQKENI. The CDR3 nucleotides read TGTGCCAGCGCCTCTCGCCCTAATAGCGGGGAGCAGTTCTTC. Translation: CASASRPNSGEQFF.

V and J are TRBV21-1 and TRBJ1-3; no DNA check was done on the table's D call, TRBD1. TRBV21-1 is labeled a pseudogene. The CDR3 totals 16 residues. DNA for the CDR3: TGTGCCAGCAGCAAAGACCAGGGTATAGCTGGAAACACCATATATTTT. Translated: CASSKDQGIAGNTIYF.

This chain links TRBV2 with TRBJ2-2; D is possibly TRBD1 (5 bases). The CDR3 spans 15 residues. CDR1 is SNHLY, CDR2 FYNNEI, per germline. V lost 3 bases, J lost 5 bases, and 13 bases lay in between. CDR3 residues: CASSDQGIVTGELFF. For the CDR3, the DNA is TGTGCCAGCAGTGATCAGGGAATAGTAACCGGGGAGCTGTTTTTT.

J is TRBJ1-2 and V is TRBV5-1; 9 nucleotides line up with TRBD1. The length of the CDR3 is 14 residues. Unmatched junction bases numbered 7, after V lost 2 bases and J lost 8 bases. CDR1 SGHRS and CDR2 YFSETQ come from the germline V gene. CDR3: CASSFGQGMVGYTF. In DNA form, the CDR3 reads TGCGCCAGCAGCTTTGGACAGGGGATGGTCGGCTACACCTTC.

The chain links TRBV28 to TRBJ2-1; TRBD2 agrees at 11 bases. Germline CDR1 MDHEN, CDR2 SYDVKM. CDR3 size: 16 residues. V lost 6 bases and J lost 1; bases outside the gene matches: 5. The DNA of the CDR3 is TGTGCCAGCAGGGACCTAGCGGGAGGATCCTACAATGAGCAGTTCTTC. Amino acids: CASRDLAGGSYNEQFF.

The J gene is TRBJ1-4, the V gene TRBV5-1, with 8 bases that match TRBD1. Germline CDR1 is SGHRS and CDR2 is YFSETQ. J was trimmed by 0 bases and V by 4 bases; bases with no gene match: 2. The CDR3 sequence is 15 residues long. As DNA, the CDR3 is TGCGCCAGCAGCCTGGGACAGGCAACTAATGAAAAACTGTTTTTT. This sequence encodes CASSLGQATNEKLFF.